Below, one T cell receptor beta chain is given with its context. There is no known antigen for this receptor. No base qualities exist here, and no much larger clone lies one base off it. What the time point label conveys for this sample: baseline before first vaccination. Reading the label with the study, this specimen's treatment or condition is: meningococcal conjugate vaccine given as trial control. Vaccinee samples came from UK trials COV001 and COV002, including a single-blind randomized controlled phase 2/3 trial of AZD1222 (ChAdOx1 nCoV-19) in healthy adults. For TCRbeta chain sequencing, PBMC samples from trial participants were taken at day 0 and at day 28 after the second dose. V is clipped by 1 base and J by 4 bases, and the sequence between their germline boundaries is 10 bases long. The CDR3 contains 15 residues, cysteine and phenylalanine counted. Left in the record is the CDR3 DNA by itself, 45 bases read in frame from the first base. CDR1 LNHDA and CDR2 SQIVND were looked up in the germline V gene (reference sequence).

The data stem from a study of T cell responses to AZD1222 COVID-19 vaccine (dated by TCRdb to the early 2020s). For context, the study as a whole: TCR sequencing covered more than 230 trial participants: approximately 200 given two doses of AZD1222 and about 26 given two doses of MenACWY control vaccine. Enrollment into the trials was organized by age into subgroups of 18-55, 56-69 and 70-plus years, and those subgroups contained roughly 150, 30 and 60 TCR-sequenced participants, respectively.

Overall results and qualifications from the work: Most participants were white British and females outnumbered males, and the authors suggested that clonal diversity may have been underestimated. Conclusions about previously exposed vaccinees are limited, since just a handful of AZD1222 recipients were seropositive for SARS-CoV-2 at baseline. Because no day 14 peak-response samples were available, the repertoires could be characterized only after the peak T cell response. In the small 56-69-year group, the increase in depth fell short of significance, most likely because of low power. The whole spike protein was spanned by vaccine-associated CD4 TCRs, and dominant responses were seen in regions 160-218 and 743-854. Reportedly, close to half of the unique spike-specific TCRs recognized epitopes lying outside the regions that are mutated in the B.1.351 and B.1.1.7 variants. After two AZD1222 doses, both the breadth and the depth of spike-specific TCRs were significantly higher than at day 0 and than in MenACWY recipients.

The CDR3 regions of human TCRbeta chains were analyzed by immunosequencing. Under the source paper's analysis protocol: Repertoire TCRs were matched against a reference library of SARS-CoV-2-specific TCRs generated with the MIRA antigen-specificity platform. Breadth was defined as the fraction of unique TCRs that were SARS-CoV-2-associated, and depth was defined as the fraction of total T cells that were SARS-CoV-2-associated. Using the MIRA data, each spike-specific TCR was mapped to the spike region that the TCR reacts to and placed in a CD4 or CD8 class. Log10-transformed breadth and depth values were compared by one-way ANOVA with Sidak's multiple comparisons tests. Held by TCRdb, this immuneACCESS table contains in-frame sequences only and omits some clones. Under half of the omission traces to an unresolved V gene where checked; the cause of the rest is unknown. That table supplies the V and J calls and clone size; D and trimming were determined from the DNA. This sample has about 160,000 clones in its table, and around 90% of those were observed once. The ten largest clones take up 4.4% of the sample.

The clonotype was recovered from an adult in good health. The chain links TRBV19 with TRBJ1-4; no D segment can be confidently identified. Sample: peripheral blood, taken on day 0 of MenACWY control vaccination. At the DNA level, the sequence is TGTGCCAGTAGTATAGCCTCCTCCGGTAATGAAAAACTGTTTTTT. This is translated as CASSIASSGNEKLFF.